This record covers a single T cell receptor (beta chain). These data belong to a study of T cells in tumors after PD-1 blockade. In the study overall: Tumor samples averaged about 26,000 templates (range about 554-100,000) and about 6,000 unique clonotypes.

The CDR3 contains 15 residues. The germline CDR1 and CDR2 sequences are LNHDA and SQIVND (reference sequence). After removal of 3 bases from V and 0 bases from J, the junction contained 2 bases not matched to a gene. Clones were sequenced by immunoSEQ multiplex PCR, and TCRdb holds only the in-frame ones, with some missing. Among about 1,900 clones listed, roughly 71% were seen once. This chain links TRBV19 with TRBJ2-1; 7 bases are shared with TRBD2. Sequencing was performed on tumor tissue, taken before anti-PD-1 treatment. This clonotype originated in a human donor with basal cell carcinoma. The CDR3, as DNA: TGTGCCAGTAGTATCCTAGCGGCCTCCTACAATGAGCAGTTCTTC. Translated: CASSILAASYNEQFF.